This TCR beta chain was documented in a study of draining lymph node invasion in breast cancer (dated by TCRdb to the early 2020s). For the wider study: Nodal metastasis was diagnosed by histology and cytokeratin immunohistochemistry and confirmed by EpCAM/CD45 flow cytometry. Across breast cancer tissues, a separate targeted assay used bulk TCR-beta CDR3 sequencing to compare sorted memory regulatory T cells with memory conventional CD4 T cells. From each patient, matched non-invaded and tumor-invaded tumor-draining lymph nodes and the primary tumor were collected, and both Treg and Tconv subsets were profiled. Lymph nodes from about 5 patients were covered by the separate targeted TCR sequencing, and for three of those patients the primary tumors were sequenced as well. Study-wide findings and limitations: The tumor top-100 clone tracking analysis was possible in only a couple of patients. TCRs shared between the Treg and Tconv subsets were regarded as suggesting, but not proving, a common clonal origin. Per tissue, roughly 12-25% of Treg TCRs were found to be shared with Tconvs, and this sharing was interpreted as suggesting peripheral Treg induction. The data could not resolve whether Treg conversion took place in a given organ or whether converted Tregs recirculated between nodes and tumor. According to the targeted TCR-seq data, Tregs appeared to be more clonally expanded than Tconvs in every tissue, and both subsets had lower diversity in tumor than in lymph nodes. Some of the top 100 tumor clones were detected in invaded and non-invaded nodes, and this detection was taken to suggest recirculation between tumor and draining nodes.

Libraries came from bulk RNA-seq. Sequencing used an Illumina HiSeq 2500. As for the authors' bioinformatics: In the separate targeted TCR-seq dataset, CDR3 sequences were extracted from raw reads and quantified using MiXCR version 2.1.5 with default parameters. Each TCR-beta clone in the separate targeted TCR-seq dataset was defined by the V gene, J gene and CDR3 sequence taken together. In the separate targeted TCR-seq dataset, clones with fewer than three counts were first removed, after which only the 90% most strongly expressed clones per sample were kept. The separate targeted TCR-seq dataset calculated Treg-Tconv overlap for each tissue as the number of shared clones divided by the total number of Treg clones, multiplied by 100. TCRdb's own reprocessing of the public reads used fastp at Q25 and MiXCR and kept productive beta chains. Entries that share a CDR3 protein sequence are merged under the most common genes and DNA. In this record, the V and J calls reflect TCRdb's handling and not the investigators' own analysis. The sample table contains just under 2,500 distinct CDR3 sequences; only one count was recorded for roughly 85% of them. The top ten hold about 1.4% of the sample.

From the cysteine through the phenylalanine, the CDR3 covers 15 amino acids. Only the CDR3 DNA stays, 45 bases, in frame from base 1. In the germline V gene, CDR1 corresponds to SGHRS and CDR2 to YFSETQ. Trimming accounts for 0 bases at V and 10 bases at J, while the number of junction bases matched to no gene is 9. Remarks on this clonotype: Its antigen has not been determined. The record has no base qualities; no much larger clone is one base away.

CD4+ CD45RA- CD25- cells were sorted as memory conventional CD4 T cells. Tumor-draining lymph nodes were classified as non-invaded or invaded according to absence or presence of metastatic tumor cells. T cells were pre-enriched with a Miltenyi Pan T Cell isolation kit before staining and sorting. Primary tumors were characterized by immunohistochemistry for estrogen receptor, progesterone receptor, HER2 and Ki-67. Fresh surgical tissue was processed within a few hours after surgery by being cut into small fragments. Tissue fragments were enzymatically digested with Liberase TL plus DNase for approximately 20 minutes and were then filtered through a 40-micrometer strainer. Sorting used a BD FACS Aria II with roughly 96-99% purity, after DAPI live/dead staining. Sorted cells were lysed in TCL buffer, and RNA was purified with a Norgen Single Cell RNA purification kit including DNase treatment.

The V and J segments used are TRBV5-1 and TRBJ2-5, and 10 junctional nucleotides match TRBD2. The sample was sorted memory CD4+ effector T cells from a lymph node. According to the study, the label for this sample's cell subset or site signals: CD45RA-negative sorted CD4+ T cells (memory Tconv or effector/memory Treg). This sequence was found in a female donor with luminal breast cancer. The nucleotide sequence reads as follows: TGCGCCAGCAGCTTGGAGACCGGGACTAGCGACCACCAGTACTTC. Translated, it reads CASSLETGTSDHQYF.